This is a list of T cell receptor beta chains from one sample in a study of shared clonotypes between healthy human individuals. Produced via immunoSEQ multiplex PCR; TCRdb's table is partial and in-frame only. The sample shows 450,000 to 700,000 clones, about 95% of them seen only once. Specimen: naive CD8+ T cells sorted from blood. All receptors come from a woman in her 30s in good health. The CDR3 runs from the conserved cysteine through the conserved F or W. D genes are given only for firm matches. Expanded clones get a size class; other rows say once, few or many, or leave the size out.

-	15	TRBV2	-	TRBJ1-3	TGTGCCAGCAGTGAAATGCGGACCTCTGGAAACACCATATATTTT	CASSEMRTSGNTIYF
-	15	TRBV27	-	TRBJ2-3	TGTGCCAGCAGTGTTCATAACAGGGCCACAGATACGCAGTATTTT	CASSVHNRATDTQYF
TRBD1	19	TRBV18	-	TRBJ2-2	TGTGCCAGCTCACCAGCCGGGACAGGGGCCACCTCCTTGGGCGGGGAGCTGTTTTTT	CASSPAGTGATSLGGELFF
TRBD2	19	TRBV28	-	TRBJ2-3	TGTGCCAGCAGTTCTGCACTAGCGGGAGGGCCAGCTCGGTCAGATACGCAGTATTTT	CASSSALAGGPARSDTQYF
-	17	TRBV7-9	-	TRBJ1-5	TGTGCCAGCACCGTGGCCCAGGGGTCGACGAGCAATCAGCCCCAGCATTTT	CASTVAQGSTSNQPQHF
-	14	TRBV28	-	TRBJ1-5	TGTGCCAGCAGGCCTGGGGGGTACAATCAGCCCCAGCATTTT	CASRPGGYNQPQHF
TRBD1	15	TRBV28	-	TRBJ2-3	TGTGCCAGCAGTTTATTGGACAGGGCGGGAAATACGCAGTATTTT	CASSLLDRAGNTQYF
-	13	TRBV7-9	-	TRBJ2-2	TGTGCCAGCAGCCCTCAGGGGACCGGGGAGCTGTTTTTT	CASSPQGTGELFF
-	15	TRBV28	-	TRBJ2-2	TGTGCCAGCAGTTTAAACAGCCTGTTCACCGGGGAGCTGTTTTTT	CASSLNSLFTGELFF
-	15	TRBV5-6	-	TRBJ2-5	TGTGCCAGCAGCCGAGGGTCTAGCGTTGAAGAGACCCAGTACTTC	CASSRGSSVEETQYF
-	15	TRBV5-4	-	TRBJ2-5	TGTGCCAGCAGCTTTCCCGTAAATGCTTCGGAGACCCAGTACTTC	CASSFPVNASETQYF
TRBD1	16	TRBV5-1	-	TRBJ1-5	TGCGCCAGCAGCTTGGTTACAGGGGGCGGAGATCAGCCCCAGCATTTT	CASSLVTGGGDQPQHF
-	9	TRBV2	-	TRBJ2-7	TGTGCCAAGTACAACGAGCAGTACTTC	CAKYNEQYF
-	16	TRBV5-1	-	TRBJ2-1	TGCGCCAGCAGCTTGGCTGGGCAGGGCACCTACAATGAGCAGTTCTTC	CASSLAGQGTYNEQFF
-	13	TRBV4-1	-	TRBJ1-5	TGCGCCAGCAGCGTCGACAGCCATCAGCCCCAGCATTTT	CASSVDSHQPQHF
TRBD1	14	TRBV10-2	-	TRBJ2-1	TGCGCCAGCAGTGACGGACAGGGATACAATGAGCAGTTCTTC	CASSDGQGYNEQFF
-	12	TRBV27	once	TRBJ2-7	TGTGCCAGCAGTTTAATCGGGGGCGAGCAGTACTTC	CASSLIGGEQYF
-	15	TRBV7-2	-	TRBJ2-3	TGTGCCAGCAGCTTAGAGGCTAGGGTTGGTGATACGCAGTATTTT	CASSLEARVGDTQYF
-	14	TRBV27	-	TRBJ2-3	TGTGCCAGCAGTCCGCGACTAGTGGGGGGTACGCAGTATTTT	CASSPRLVGGTQYF
TRBD1	14	TRBV15	-	TRBJ1-5	TGTGCCACCAGCAGTGGGACAGGGGGTCAGCCCCAGCATTTT	CATSSGTGGQPQHF
TRBD1	18	TRBV11-2	-	TRBJ1-5	TGTGCCAGCAGCAGCCGGGACAGGGGGTTTGATAGCAATCAGCCCCAGCATTTT	CASSSRDRGFDSNQPQHF
-	14	TRBV4-1	-	TRBJ2-7	TGCGCCAGCAGCCTCTTGGGGACGGCCTACGAGCAGTACTTC	CASSLLGTAYEQYF
-	16	TRBV4-1	-	TRBJ2-1	TGCGCCAGCACACCAACAGGGATCGGCTCCTACAATGAGCAGTTCTTC	CASTPTGIGSYNEQFF
-	15	TRBV27	-	TRBJ2-1	TGTGCCAGCAGACCCACCCAGTACTCCTACAATGAGCAGTTCTTC	CASRPTQYSYNEQFF
-	15	TRBV6-6	-	TRBJ1-1	TGTGCCAGCAGTTACCCGCGACGCGGGGCGGGTGAAGCTTTCTTT	CASSYPRRGAGEAFF
-	16	TRBV5-5	-	TRBJ1-1	TGTGCCAGCAGCCCCAGCCGGGGCGGGTGGGTCGCTGAAGCTTTCTTT	CASSPSRGGWVAEAFF
-	11	TRBV7-9	-	TRBJ2-1	TGTGCCAGCAGCTTTTCTAATGAGCAGTTCTTC	CASSFSNEQFF
-	15	TRBV6-5	-	TRBJ2-3	TGTGCCAGCAGTTACGGGTGGCAGAGCACAGATACGCAGTATTTT	CASSYGWQSTDTQYF
-	16	TRBV4-1	-	TRBJ2-7	TGCGCCAGCAGCCCCAGAGAGGGTCTCATGAACTACGAGCAGTACTTC	CASSPREGLMNYEQYF
-	13	TRBV2	-	TRBJ2-7	TGTGCCAGCAGTGAAGAGGCTACCTACGAGCAGTACTTC	CASSEEATYEQYF